The present TCR beta chain was sequenced within a study of cytotoxic CD8 clonotypes in ibrutinib-treated CLL. The CDR3 covers 16 residues. Germline V lookup: CDR1 LGHNA, CDR2 YSLEER. Trimming cost V 4 bases and J 5 bases; bases outside gene matches: 9. TCRdb's copy holds only in-frame clones and misses some; the assay was immunoSEQ multiplex PCR. The repertoire holds over 70,000 clones, with about 85% as singletons. The specimen was PBMCs, collected after 12 months of ibrutinib treatment. The genes are TRBV4-3 and TRBJ2-5; the match to TRBD2 covers 11 bases. This TCR derives from a human donor with chronic lymphocytic leukemia. Here the CDR3 DNA reads TGCGCCAGCAGCCCCGGGCCTAGCGGGGGGCGGGAGACCCAGTACTTC. Amino acid sequence: CASSPGPSGGRETQYF.